Sequencing of this T cell receptor (beta chain) was carried out in a study of neurological immune-mediated disorders. TCRdb used MiXCR to reprocess the 5' RACE reads, holding one entry per CDR3 protein. The top ten hold about 8.1% of the sample, which has some 26,000 distinct CDR3 sequences, 6.6% seen once. The sample holds a few counts of this clonotype. The J segment lost 7 bases and the V segment lost 1 base, leaving 4 bases of the junction unmatched. This CDR3 comprises 14 residues. The origin of this receptor is a woman in her 50s in good health. Sequencing input: PBMCs. This chain connects TRBV12-3 or TRBV12-4 to TRBJ1-2; the match to TRBD1 covers 9 bases. The CDR3, as DNA: TGTGCCAGCAGTTTAGAGGGACAGGGTGCTGGCTACACCTTC. Translating it yields CASSLEGQGAGYTF.